This TCR beta chain was identified during a study of early T cells in non-severe SARS-CoV-2 infection listed by TCRdb under 2021. Regarding the research as a whole: Bulk RNA from unsorted whole blood was used for TCR sequencing, so alpha and beta chains could not be paired. Overall results and qualifications from the work: VDJdb matching was skewed toward anti-spike CD8 responses and likely underestimated virus-specific expansions, missing private and CD4 specificities.

V drops 4 bases and J drops 6 bases, leaving 15 bases in between. Per the germline V gene, SGHTA is the CDR1 and FQGNSA is the CDR2. The CDR3 contains 15 residues, cysteine and phenylalanine counted. CDR3 DNA is the only sequence kept; it has 45 bases, read in frame from the first base. This was a case-control study nested in a cohort of healthcare workers in London, UK, who had nasopharyngeal swab PCR tests and blood samples taken every week. Between 23 and 31 March 2020, the week of the UK lockdown, healthcare workers were enrolled and then followed up weekly for as long as 16 weeks. Libraries were prepared through 5' RACE. Sequenced using a NextSeq 500. To correct for sequencing error and PCR bias, the TCR library protocol tagged individual cDNA molecules with unique molecular identifiers. Sequencing covered both TCR alpha and beta chains, and within each sample the abundances of alpha and beta sequences were tightly co-correlated. The original methods were these. Decombinator V4 was used to annotate TCR sequences for V gene, J gene and CDR3. TCRs were defined as expanded if a significant change between any two time points was detected under a Poisson model with p below 0.0001. TCR abundances were normalised to the total number of TCRs sequenced per sample and expressed as counts per million. TRAV1-2 paired with TRAJ12, TRAJ20 or TRAJ33 defined MAIT TCRs, while TRAV10 paired with TRAJ18 defined iNKT TCRs. VDJdb, accessed on 1 November 2021, was searched for TCRs annotated for CMV, EBV and SARS-CoV-2, and TCRs annotated for more than one antigen were excluded. Using fastp at Q25 and MiXCR, TCRdb reprocessed the public reads and kept productive beta chains. Records with the same CDR3 protein are collapsed into one entry carrying the most frequent genes and DNA. V and J calls and clone size were set by TCRdb, not the authors. For this sample there are about 71,000 distinct CDR3 sequences; around 15% appear just once. Over 13% of the sample lies in the top ten.

Comments on this clonotype: Which antigen it targets is not known. No base qualities exist here, and no much larger clone lies one base off it.

Specimen: whole blood. This chain joins TRBV7-2 to TRBJ2-2, with a tentative D gene TRBD2 over 7 matching bases. The receptor was isolated from an adult who was a healthcare worker with PCR-confirmed SARS-CoV-2 infection or an uninfected control (not recorded which). The bases are TGTGCCAGCAGCTCGTACCGGGGGGCATCCGGGGAGCTGTTTTTT. Its coded protein is CASSSYRGASGELFF.